This TCR beta chain was recovered during a study of cytomegalovirus exposure and HLA in healthy donors. Study outcomes and limitations: Later findings reportedly placed an Asian-associated ancestry cluster below the roughly 700-donor mean for N-insertions.

The PCR used 60 Vbeta and 13 Jbeta primers. Clones were read by immunoSEQ multiplex PCR, and TCRdb kept only the in-frame ones, dropping some. Of about 98,000 clones listed, about four fifths are singletons. J was trimmed by 6 bases and V by 0 bases; bases with no gene match: 7. Germline V gene lookup returns CDR1 SGHRS and CDR2 YFSETQ. The CDR3 consists of 16 residues. On this clone itself: Its antigen is unidentified.

V is TRBV5-1 and J is TRBJ2-1; 9 bases map to TRBD1. This TCR was recovered from a female donor in good health and CMV-seropositive. Sequencing was performed on PBMCs. The CDR3 spells CASSLEGTGITNEQFF. The CDR3 DNA is TGCGCCAGCAGCTTGGAAGGGACAGGGATCACCAATGAGCAGTTCTTC.